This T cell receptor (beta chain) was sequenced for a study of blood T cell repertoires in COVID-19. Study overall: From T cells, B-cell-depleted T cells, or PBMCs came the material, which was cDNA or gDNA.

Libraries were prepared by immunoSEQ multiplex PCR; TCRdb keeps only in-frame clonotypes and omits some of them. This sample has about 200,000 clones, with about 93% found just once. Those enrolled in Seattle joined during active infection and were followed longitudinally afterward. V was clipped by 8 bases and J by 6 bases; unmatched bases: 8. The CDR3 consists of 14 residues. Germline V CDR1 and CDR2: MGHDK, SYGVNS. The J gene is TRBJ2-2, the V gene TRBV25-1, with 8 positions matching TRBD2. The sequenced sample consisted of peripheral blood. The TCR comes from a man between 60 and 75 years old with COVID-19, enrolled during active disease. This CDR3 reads CASSRAGGSGELFF. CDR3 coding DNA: TGTGCCAGCTCACGGGCGGGGGGTTCCGGGGAGCTGTTTTTT. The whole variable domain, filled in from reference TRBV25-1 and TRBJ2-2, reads EADIYQTPRYLVIGTGKKITLECSQTMGHDKMYWYQQDPGMELHLIHYSYGVNSTEKGDLSSESTVSRIRTEHFPLTLESARPSHTSQYLCASSRAGGSGELFFGEGSRLTVL.